This TCR beta chain was sequenced for a study of a mutant IDH1 vaccine in newly diagnosed glioma. Study in general: In some groups vaccination began 4-6 weeks post-radiotherapy; others received it with temozolomide. The sex distribution of treated patients was 62.5% male and about 38% female, with a mean age of around 40 years. General study results and limits: Immune responses induced by the vaccine were seen in 93.3% of patients, spanning multiple MHC alleles.

Concerning this clone itself: The target antigen is unknown.

Sequencing was performed with immunoSEQ multiplex PCR; in TCRdb, only in-frame clones are kept and a portion is missing. This table has roughly 56,000 clones, over 60% appearing once. Germline CDR1 LGHNT, CDR2 FRNRAP. The CDR3 spans 15 residues. Trimming pared 1 base from V and 2 bases from J, leaving 10 bases between. As to time point: week 47, end of study. Vaccinated patients received 300 ug of mutant IDH1 20-mer peptide per dose, with topical imiquimod. The sequences come from PBMCs, collected from a glioma patient whose treatment included an IDH1 peptide vaccine. The chain links TRBV12-5 to TRBJ2-3; D possibly matches TRBD1 or TRBD2 (5 bases each). This TCR came from a woman aged 40 to 50 with glioma. Some clones in this sample may be carry-over from other donors' samples. Written as DNA, the CDR3 is TGTGCTAGTGGTTTGGACGGGGCTATCACAGATACGCAGTATTTT. This encodes CASGLDGAITDTQYF.